This TCR beta chain is drawn from a study of cytomegalovirus exposure and HLA in healthy donors. General study results and limits: As a later analysis showed, several of the most significant clusters appeared to be linked to common viral pathogens.

In its sample, this clone was seen a few times. Its matching antigen is unknown. V was pared by 4 bases and J by 0 bases, with 8 bases of the junction left unmatched. This CDR3 contains 16 residues. Germline assignment: CDR1 SGHRS and CDR2 YFSETQ. Primers for the PCR totalled 60 Vbeta and 13 Jbeta. Some clones are missing from TCRdb's copy, which holds only in-frame ones; the method was immunoSEQ multiplex PCR. The repertoire includes about 140,000 clones, more than 60% of them detected once, and approximately 2.8% sits in the top ten. The TCR originated in a male donor in good health and CMV-seronegative. The rearrangement links TRBV5-1 to TRBJ2-7; 9 bases line up with TRBD1. Sequencing was performed on PBMCs. As DNA, the CDR3 is TGCGCCAGCAGCCCACGGACAGGGGCCTTCTCCTACGAGCAGTACTTC. This sequence encodes CASSPRTGAFSYEQYF.